A single sample is the source of the 5 T cell receptor beta chains below, sequenced in a study of T cell clones after liver transplantation (dated by TCRdb to about 2019). Receptors were amplified or captured by the immunoSEQ multiplex PCR assay. The clones in this table, taken by TCRdb from immuneACCESS, are in-frame only. Not every clone is retained; where verified, under half of the shortfall comes from an unresolved V gene, and the cause of the rest is unknown. Across this sample there are some 80,000 clones, with about 85% seen only once. Around 2% of the sample is held by the ten biggest clonotypes. The sequencing used CD4+ T cells from blood, collected less than 50 months after liver transplant. Receptors originate from a human patient who received a liver transplant. Once a transplant has taken place, some T cells may be donor derived.

The chain uses TRBV7-9 and TRBJ2-1, with TRBD2 identical over 11 bases. Germline V gene lookup returns CDR1 SEHNR and CDR2 FQNEAQ (reference sequence). The length of the CDR3 is 15 residues. Trimming cost V 5 bases and J 4 bases; bases outside gene matches: 4. CDR3 DNA sequence: TGTGCCAGCAGCCCGGGACTAGCGGAATACAATGAGCAGTTCTTC. Its translation: CASSPGLAEYNEQFF.

This clone has only a few counts. The rearrangement links TRBV7-2 to TRBJ1-2, with 7 bases aligning to TRBD1. Germline CDR1 and CDR2: SGHTA and FQGNSA. This CDR3 spans 14 amino acids. J was trimmed by 3 bases and V by 8 bases; bases with no gene match: 9. The CDR3 sequence is CASRRVDRDYGYTF. CDR3 in DNA: TGTGCCAGCCGGAGAGTCGACAGGGACTATGGCTACACCTTC. Drawing the rest from reference TRBV7-2 and TRBJ1-2, the complete variable domain is GAGVSQSPSNKVTEKGKDVELRCDPISGHTALYWYRQSLGQGLEFLIYFQGNSAPDKSGLPSDRFSAERTGGSVSTLTIQRTQQEDSAVYLCASRRVDRDYGYTFGSGTRLTVV.

The chain combines TRBV11-3 with TRBJ2-3; no definite D call. V was shortened by 1 base and J by 4 bases, with 9 bases between the two germline ends. Germline-derived CDR1 and CDR2 are SGHNT and YENEEA. This CDR3 is built from 14 residues. Here the CDR3 reads CASSLGGVADTQYF. CDR3 nucleotides: TGTGCCAGCAGCTTAGGAGGTGTGGCAGATACGCAGTATTTT.

V is TRBV28 and J is TRBJ1-4; D gene uncertain. The germline gives CDR1 MDHEN, CDR2 SYDVKM. The length of the CDR3 is 14 residues. V lost 2 bases and J lost 13, with 17 bases in between. CDR3 in DNA: TGTGCCAGCAGTTTACGACATGCGGCGATAAGACTGTTTTTT. Its protein is CASSLRHAAIRLFF.

This rearrangement joins TRBV9 to TRBJ2-5; possibly TRBD1 for D (6 bases). The CDR3 is made up of 13 amino acids. The germline V gene encodes CDR1 SGDLS and CDR2 YYNGEE. V dropped 2 bases and J dropped 1 base, with 6 bases sitting between them. CDR3 residues: CASSVRGQETQYF. Written as DNA, the CDR3 is TGTGCCAGCAGCGTCAGGGGCCAAGAGACCCAGTACTTC.